Included here is one T cell receptor beta chain sequence, with context. Its antigen is as yet unknown. The sample originates from a study of blood T cells in healthy people across ages. Study results and caveats: With unsorted PBMCs, a conclusive comparison of naive versus antigen-experienced cells was not possible. Donor CMV infection status was unknown, possibly confounding age-related changes in expanded clonotypes.

They isolated at least 6 million PBMCs from each sample. Combining a sample-barcoded 5' primer with a J-beta primer mix, a second PCR ran for 7 to 11 cycles. TCRdb re-analysed the 5' RACE reads in MiXCR, keeping a single row per CDR3 protein. The sample has roughly 720,000 distinct CDR3 sequences, less than 70% seen once; the top ten hold approximately 41%. CDR3 length: 14 residues. Per germline, CDR1 SQVTM and CDR2 ANQGSEA. The V gene lost 7 bases and the J gene lost 7 bases, with 20 bases spanning the gap. The sequenced material came from blood. The chain joins TRBV29-1 to TRBJ2-1; perhaps TRBD2 as D (6 bases). This sequence originates from a man at least 80 years old in good health. CDR3 amino acids: CSAGRLQGLNEQFF. For the CDR3, the DNA is TGCAGCGCTGGACGGTTGCAGGGACTTAATGAGCAGTTCTTC.